This T cell receptor beta chain was sequenced for a study of response to subunit inactivated influenza vaccine. In TCRdb, the RT-PCR reads were re-called with MiXCR into one record per CDR3 protein. The sample lists about 540,000 distinct CDR3 sequences; roughly a quarter were seen once. This clonotype was found a few times. J lost 3 bases, V lost 1 base, and 3 bases had no gene match. This CDR3 has 16 residues. The germline gives CDR1 LGHNA, CDR2 YNFKEQ. This sample was also put to use in a study of T cells expressing NK-cell markers. In that study: UMIs were included in TCR beta cDNA generated by 5'RACE template switching. It was sorted CD3+CD56+NKG2C+, CD3+CD56+NKG2C- and CD3+CD56-NKG2C+ T cells that supplied the TCR beta repertoires. Dominant NKG2C+ clonotypes made up about 1.0-7.0% of CD8+ T cells in roughly six donors. Dominance of the CD3+CD56-NKG2C+ fraction by these clonotypes also held in a handful of donors.

The receptor was isolated from a man aged 50 to 60 who received an inactivated influenza vaccine. V is TRBV4-2 and J is TRBJ2-2, with 9 positions matching TRBD2. The sequenced sample was CD4+ T cells sorted from PBMCs, obtained 12 days after vaccination. The CDR3: CASSQGTSAHTGELFF. The CDR3 region has the DNA TGTGCCAGCAGCCAAGGGACTAGCGCCCACACCGGGGAGCTGTTTTTT.